The rows below give T cell receptor beta chains drawn from one sample of a study of control samples from healthy donors and cancer patients. Profiling relied on immunoSEQ multiplex PCR, and the TCRdb table lists in-frame clones only, not all of them. The sample yields roughly 120,000 clones, about 92% seen once. Sequencing used PBMCs. All receptors derive from a man aged 45-65 years with head and neck cancer. Both conserved end residues are part of each CDR3. The order of the fields is clone size, V gene, J gene, D gene, CDR3 protein, CDR3 DNA. The D gene is left open where the match is weak. Size is omitted from some rows. Given values are once, few, many or a class for expanded clones.

size: -
V: TRBV29-1
J: TRBJ1-1
D: -
CDR3: CSVSVGAKNTEAFF
DNA: TGCAGCGTTTCTGTAGGGGCGAAGAACACTGAAGCTTTCTTT

size: -
V: TRBV7-2
J: TRBJ2-6
D: -
CDR3: CASSLQGHYGANVLTF
DNA: TGTGCCAGCAGCTTACAGGGGCACTACGGGGCCAACGTCCTGACTTTC

size: -
V: TRBV7-9
J: TRBJ2-1
D: TRBD2
CDR3: CASSLRLAGGPGEQFF
DNA: TGTGCCAGCAGCTTACGACTAGCGGGGGGGCCCGGTGAGCAGTTCTTC

size: -
V: TRBV7-9
J: TRBJ1-1
D: -
CDR3: CASRPGQNTEAFF
DNA: TGTGCCAGCAGGCCCGGACAGAACACTGAAGCTTTCTTT

size: -
V: TRBV14
J: TRBJ2-5
D: -
CDR3: CASSPREQETQYF
DNA: TGTGCCAGCAGTCCCCGAGAGCAAGAGACCCAGTACTTC

size: -
V: TRBV5-4
J: TRBJ1-2
D: TRBD1
CDR3: CASSLASKAGGGYTF
DNA: TGTGCCAGCAGCTTGGCCTCGAAGGCAGGGGGAGGCTACACCTTC

size: -
V: TRBV6-2/TRBV6-3
J: TRBJ1-4
D: -
CDR3: CASSHVGDGEKLFF
DNA: TGTGCCAGCAGTCATGTAGGGGACGGTGAAAAACTGTTTTTT

size: -
V: TRBV7-3
J: TRBJ1-6
D: TRBD1
CDR3: CASGQGQGDSPLHF
DNA: TGTGCCAGCGGCCAGGGACAGGGGGATTCACCCCTCCACTTT

size: -
V: TRBV5-1
J: TRBJ2-7
D: TRBD2
CDR3: CASSRGTSGGSPYEQYF
DNA: TGCGCCAGCAGCCGCGGGACTAGCGGGGGGTCTCCCTACGAGCAGTACTTC

size: -
V: TRBV6-1
J: TRBJ1-2
D: -
CDR3: CASGEGGGYTF
DNA: TGTGCCAGCGGTGAGGGCGGCGGCTACACCTTC

size: -
V: TRBV3-1/TRBV3-2
J: TRBJ2-3
D: TRBD2
CDR3: CASSPPRSGTLDTQYF
DNA: TGTGCCAGCAGCCCTCCCCGTAGCGGGACGCTCGATACGCAGTATTTT

size: -
V: TRBV4-2
J: TRBJ1-5
D: -
CDR3: CASSQDFPGTQHF
DNA: TGTGCCAGCAGCCAAGACTTCCCGGGCACCCAGCATTTT

size: -
V: TRBV7-2
J: TRBJ2-5
D: TRBD2
CDR3: CASSRRGEETQYF
DNA: TGTGCCAGCAGCCGACGGGGGGAAGAGACCCAGTACTTC

size: -
V: TRBV6-4
J: TRBJ1-1
D: -
CDR3: CASSDSTRGGEAFF
DNA: TGTGCCAGCAGTGACTCGACGAGGGGGGGTGAAGCTTTCTTT

size: -
V: TRBV6-1
J: TRBJ2-3
D: -
CDR3: CASSEARDLDTQYF
DNA: TGTGCCAGCAGTGAAGCTAGGGACTTAGATACGCAGTATTTT

size: -
V: TRBV3-1/TRBV3-2
J: TRBJ1-2
D: TRBD1
CDR3: CASIGTGYGYTF
DNA: TGTGCCAGCATCGGGACAGGGTATGGCTACACCTTC

size: few
V: TRBV9
J: TRBJ2-7
D: -
CDR3: CASSVAGADYEQYF
DNA: TGTGCCAGCAGCGTGGCGGGGGCCGACTACGAGCAGTACTTC

size: -
V: TRBV4-2
J: TRBJ1-5
D: -
CDR3: CASSLTLGVSNQPQHF
DNA: TGTGCCAGCAGCCTGACACTCGGGGTTAGCAATCAGCCCCAGCATTTT

size: -
V: TRBV2
J: TRBJ2-1
D: -
CDR3: CASSDSGSYNEQFF
DNA: TGTGCCAGCAGTGATTCCGGGTCCTACAATGAGCAGTTCTTC

size: -
V: TRBV28
J: TRBJ1-1
D: -
CDR3: CASRVDRNTEAFF
DNA: TGTGCCAGCAGGGTGGATAGGAACACTGAAGCTTTCTTT

size: -
V: TRBV7-7
J: TRBJ1-2
D: -
CDR3: CASSLGRDWGYTF
DNA: TGTGCCAGCAGCTTAGGGCGGGATTGGGGCTACACCTTC

size: few
V: TRBV5-4
J: TRBJ2-5
D: TRBD1
CDR3: CASSRRGTGQETQYF
DNA: TGTGCCAGCAGCCGGCGGGGGACAGGGCAAGAGACCCAGTACTTC

size: -
V: TRBV6-5
J: TRBJ2-7
D: TRBD2
CDR3: CASGGLADYEQYF
DNA: TGTGCCAGCGGGGGACTAGCGGACTACGAGCAGTACTTC

size: -
V: TRBV30
J: TRBJ2-6
D: -
CDR3: CAWSVPGSGANVLTF
DNA: TGTGCCTGGAGTGTACCCGGGTCTGGGGCCAACGTCCTGACTTTC

size: -
V: TRBV21-1
J: TRBJ2-7
D: -
CDR3: CASSKGLNGTDDEQYF
DNA: TGTGCCAGCAGCAAAGGGCTGAATGGGACAGACGACGAGCAGTACTTC

size: -
V: TRBV4-2
J: TRBJ2-7
D: -
CDR3: CASSQESPGASYEQYF
DNA: TGTGCCAGCAGCCAGGAGAGTCCGGGAGCGTCCTACGAGCAGTACTTC

size: -
V: TRBV6-5
J: TRBJ1-2
D: -
CDR3: CASRTGPNYGYTF
DNA: TGTGCCAGCAGGACAGGACCTAACTATGGCTACACCTTC

size: once
V: TRBV11-2
J: TRBJ2-7
D: -
CDR3: CASSLISLNEQYF
DNA: TGTGCCAGCAGCTTAATCTCGTTAAACGAGCAGTACTTC

size: -
V: TRBV15
J: TRBJ1-4
D: -
CDR3: CATSRDRGSNEKLFF
DNA: TGTGCCACCAGCAGAGATCGGGGCTCTAATGAAAAACTGTTTTTT

size: -
V: TRBV28
J: TRBJ1-2
D: TRBD1
CDR3: CASSPGTGGYTF
DNA: TGTGCCAGCAGTCCCGGGACAGGGGGCTACACCTTC

size: -
V: TRBV30
J: TRBJ2-5
D: -
CDR3: CAWSVEGRKTQYF
DNA: TGTGCCTGGAGTGTTGAAGGAAGGAAGACCCAGTACTTC

size: once
V: TRBV7-3
J: TRBJ2-3
D: TRBD2
CDR3: CASSQLAGGTTDTQYF
DNA: TGTGCCAGCAGCCAGCTGGCGGGGGGTACGACAGATACGCAGTATTTT

size: once
V: TRBV6-1
J: TRBJ1-6
D: -
CDR3: CASSELSSYNSPLHF
DNA: TGTGCCAGCAGTGAGCTGAGCTCCTATAATTCACCCCTCCACTTT

size: once
V: TRBV21-1
J: TRBJ1-4
D: -
CDR3: CASSKRGRGRGEKLFF
DNA: TGTGCCAGCAGCAAAAGGGGGAGGGGGAGAGGTGAAAAACTGTTTTTT

size: once
V: TRBV19
J: TRBJ1-6
D: TRBD1
CDR3: CASSMPGQGTLPLHF
DNA: TGTGCCAGTAGCATGCCGGGACAGGGCACGTTACCCCTCCACTTT

size: -
V: TRBV7-3
J: TRBJ2-1
D: TRBD2
CDR3: CASSSGLAFNEQFF
DNA: TGTGCCAGCAGCTCGGGACTAGCTTTCAATGAGCAGTTCTTC

size: -
V: TRBV29-1
J: TRBJ2-3
D: -
CDR3: CSVGGGTDTQYF
DNA: TGCAGCGTTGGAGGGGGCACAGATACGCAGTATTTT

size: -
V: TRBV7-2
J: TRBJ1-1
D: -
CDR3: CASSVLTNTEAFF
DNA: TGTGCCAGCAGCGTCCTAACTAACACTGAAGCTTTCTTT

size: -
V: TRBV9
J: TRBJ2-1
D: -
CDR3: CASSPIRGRFDEQFF
DNA: TGTGCCAGCAGCCCCATAAGGGGGAGATTCGATGAGCAGTTCTTC

size: -
V: TRBV4-2
J: TRBJ2-1
D: -
CDR3: CASSQEENRVEDNEQFF
DNA: TGTGCCAGCAGCCAAGAGGAAAACAGGGTGGAAGACAATGAGCAGTTCTTC

size: -
V: TRBV5-1
J: TRBJ2-5
D: TRBD2
CDR3: CASSLGLAGGFQETQYF
DNA: TGCGCCAGCAGCTTGGGACTAGCGGGGGGATTCCAAGAGACCCAGTACTTC

size: -
V: TRBV18
J: TRBJ1-1
D: -
CDR3: CASSFGNTEAFF
DNA: TGTGCCAGCTCATTTGGGAACACTGAAGCTTTCTTT

size: -
V: TRBV19
J: TRBJ1-6
D: -
CDR3: CASSIVSRDSPLHF
DNA: TGTGCCAGTAGTATAGTTTCACGGGATTCACCCCTCCACTTT

size: -
V: TRBV21-1
J: TRBJ1-1
D: -
CDR3: CASSKRGSTEAFF
DNA: TGTGCCAGCAGCAAAAGGGGCTCCACTGAAGCTTTCTTT

size: -
V: TRBV5-1
J: TRBJ1-1
D: -
CDR3: CASSPGEARAFF
DNA: TGCGCCAGCAGCCCGGGGGAGGCGCGGGCTTTCTTT

size: -
V: TRBV21-1
J: TRBJ2-5
D: -
CDR3: CASSILPRETQYF
DNA: TGTGCCAGCAGCATCCTACCCCGGGAGACCCAGTACTTC

size: -
V: TRBV27
J: TRBJ2-2
D: -
CDR3: CASSSHRGGTGELFF
DNA: TGTGCCAGCAGTTCCCACAGGGGGGGCACCGGGGAGCTGTTTTTT

size: -
V: TRBV4-2
J: TRBJ1-4
D: -
CDR3: CASSHSDSKLFF
DNA: TGTGCCAGCAGCCACTCGGACAGCAAACTGTTTTTT

size: -
V: TRBV2
J: TRBJ1-4
D: TRBD1
CDR3: CASRAGTGNEKLFF
DNA: TGTGCCAGCAGGGCCGGGACAGGGAATGAAAAACTGTTTTTT

size: -
V: TRBV5-1
J: TRBJ1-6
D: -
CDR3: CASSTSPGGSNNSPLHF
DNA: TGCGCCAGCAGCACATCCCCCGGGGGCAGTAATAATTCACCCCTCCACTTT

size: -
V: TRBV7-9
J: TRBJ2-1
D: -
CDR3: CARPPAELAGGEQFF
DNA: TGTGCCAGACCACCGGCTGAGCTAGCTGGCGGTGAGCAGTTCTTC